This T cell receptor beta chain was sequenced for a study of T-cell memory formation after mild COVID-19. Study conclusions and caveats: SARS-CoV-2 specificity of second-wave clones peaking day 37 was unconfirmed. Within pre-infection memory, some responding clones were found, suggesting cross-reactive memory joined. Mainly in CM and EM were contracting CD4+ clones; CD8+ were in EMRA.

Barcoded TCR alpha and TCR beta cDNA libraries with UMIs came from 5'RACE using constant-segment primers. A single record per CDR3 protein comes from TCRdb applying MiXCR to the 5' RACE reads. Among hundreds of thousands of distinct CDR3 sequences, 15% to 25% were seen once, and the ten largest hold around 8%. A remark on this clonotype: Its specificity is not known.

This CDR3 contains 13 residues. The germline V gene has CDR1 ENHRY and CDR2 SYGVKD. Trimming took 10 bases from V and 2 from J, leaving 12 bases between them. This clonotype was sampled from an adult woman who had mild COVID-19 (a few samples of this study predate the infection). Cell type and time point are not known. V usage is TRBV10-3 and J usage is TRBJ1-5; no firm D call. The sample consisted of PBMCs or a T cell subset sorted from them (not recorded which). The chain's CDR3 is CATAVVGNQPQHF. CDR3 sequence (DNA): TGTGCCACGGCCGTAGTGGGCAATCAGCCCCAGCATTTT.